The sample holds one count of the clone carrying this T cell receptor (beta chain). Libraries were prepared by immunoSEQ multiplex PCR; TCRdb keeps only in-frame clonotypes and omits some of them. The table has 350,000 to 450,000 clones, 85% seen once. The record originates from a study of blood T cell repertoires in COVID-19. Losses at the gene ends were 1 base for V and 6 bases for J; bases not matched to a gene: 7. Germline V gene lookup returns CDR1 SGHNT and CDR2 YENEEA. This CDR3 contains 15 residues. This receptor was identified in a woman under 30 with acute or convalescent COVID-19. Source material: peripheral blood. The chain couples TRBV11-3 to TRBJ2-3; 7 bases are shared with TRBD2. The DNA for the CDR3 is TGTGCCAGCAGCTTAGGTGGGGGGGGAGCGGATACGCAGTATTTT. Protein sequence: CASSLGGGGADTQYF. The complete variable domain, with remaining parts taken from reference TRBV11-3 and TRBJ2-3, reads EAGVVQSPRYKIIEKKQPVAFWCNPISGHNTLYWYLQNLGQGPELLIRYENEEAVDDSQLPKDRFSAERLKGVDSTLKIQPAELGDSAVYLCASSLGGGGADTQYFGPGTRLTVL.